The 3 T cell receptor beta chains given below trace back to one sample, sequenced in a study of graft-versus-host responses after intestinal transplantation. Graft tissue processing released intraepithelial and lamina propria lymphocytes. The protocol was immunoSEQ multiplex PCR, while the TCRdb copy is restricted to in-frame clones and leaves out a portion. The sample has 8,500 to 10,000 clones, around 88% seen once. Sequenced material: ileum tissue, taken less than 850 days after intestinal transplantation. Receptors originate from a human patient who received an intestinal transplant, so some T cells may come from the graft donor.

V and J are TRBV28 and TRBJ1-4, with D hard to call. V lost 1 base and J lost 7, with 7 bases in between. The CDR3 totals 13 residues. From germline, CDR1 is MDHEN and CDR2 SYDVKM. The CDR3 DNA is TGTGCCAGCAGTTTATCCCCAAGTGAAAAACTGTTTTTT. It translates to CASSLSPSEKLFF.

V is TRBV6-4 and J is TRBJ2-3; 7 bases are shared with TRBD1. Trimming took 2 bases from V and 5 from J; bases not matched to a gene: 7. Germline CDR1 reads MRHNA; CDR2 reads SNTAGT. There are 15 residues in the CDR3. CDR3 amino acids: CASSDGDRVGDTQYF. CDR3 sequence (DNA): TGTGCCAGCAGTGACGGAGACAGGGTCGGAGATACGCAGTATTTT.

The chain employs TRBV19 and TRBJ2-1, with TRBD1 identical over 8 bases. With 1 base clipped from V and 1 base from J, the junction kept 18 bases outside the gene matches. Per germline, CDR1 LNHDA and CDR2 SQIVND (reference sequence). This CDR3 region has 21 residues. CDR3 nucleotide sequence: TGTGCCAGTAGTATAGCCCTCGGACAGGGAAAGGAAGGGTTTTCCTACAATGAGCAGTTCTTC. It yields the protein CASSIALGQGKEGFSYNEQFF.